The sequence of this T cell receptor beta chain was determined in a study of beta chain features in type 1 diabetes. The wider study: All samples together contributed 100 million to 120 million sorted cells for examination. The study, taken as a whole, reports: There were fewer insertions and more deletions at the VDJ junctions of type 1 diabetes patients. TCRB CDR3s from Type 1 diabetes patients were moderately but significantly shorter in all four CD4+ subsets.

A word on this clone: Antigen specificity is unknown.

As every portion of the isolated RNA was reverse transcribed, the sequencing read expressed TCRB transcripts. Sequencing was performed with immunoSEQ multiplex PCR; in TCRdb, only in-frame clones are kept and a portion is missing. The table records approximately 150,000 clones, around 9.3% of them present only once. The single heparinised draw taken from each donor contained around 110 mL of blood on average. This CDR3 contains 13 residues. Germline values: CDR1 SGHNT, CDR2 YYREEE (reference sequence). V shed 4 bases, J shed 6 bases, and the junction held 2 bases outside the gene matches. This sequence originates from a man younger than 35 in good health. Sequencing used naive CD4+ T cells from blood. The rearrangement uses TRBV5-4 and TRBJ2-2, with TRBD2 identical over 8 bases. In DNA, the CDR3 is TGTGCCAGCAGCCGGGGACTAGCCGGGGAGCTGTTTTTT. This gives the protein CASSRGLAGELFF.